This T cell receptor beta chain was recorded in a study of graft-versus-host responses after intestinal transplantation. Assay: immunoSEQ multiplex PCR; the TCRdb copy retains only in-frame clones and omits some. The table records around 90,000 clones, just under 95% of them present only once. The length of the CDR3 is 15 residues. V was cut by 3 bases and J by 5 bases, with 16 bases left in between. From germline, CDR1 is WSHSY and CDR2 SAAADI. A word on this clone: Its cognate antigen is unknown.

Study-wide results and caveats: Researchers found GvH clones in recipient marrow, and some showed up first in ileum or blood.

The sequencing used unstimulated CD8+ T cells sorted from spleen or lymph node cells, collected before transplant. This receptor was taken from a human donor who was the organ donor for an intestinal transplant. The rearrangement uses TRBV10-2 and TRBJ2-5, with D possibly matching TRBD2 (7 bases). The CDR3 spells CASSDEVGGQETQYF. The DNA of the CDR3 is TGCGCCAGCAGTGATGAGGTGGGGGGGCAGGAGACCCAGTACTTC.